A selection of T cell receptor beta chains follows, all from one sample in a study of shared clonotypes between healthy human individuals. Generated by immunoSEQ multiplex PCR, the TCRdb table keeps only in-frame clones and is missing some. Of about 800,000 clones listed, just over 95% are singletons. Sequences were obtained from naive CD8+ T cells sorted from blood. These receptor sequences come from a man aged 25 to 45 in good health. The CDR3 runs from the conserved cysteine through the conserved F or W. The D gene is left open where the match is weak.

v_gene: TRBV27; j_gene: TRBJ2-2; d_gene: .; len: 12; CDR3aa: CASSPHTGELFF; CDR3nt: TGTGCCAGCAGTCCCCACACCGGGGAGCTGTTTTTT
v_gene: TRBV6-5; j_gene: TRBJ2-7; d_gene: TRBD1; len: 14; CDR3aa: CASSLGQGVREQYF; CDR3nt: TGTGCCAGCAGTTTAGGACAGGGGGTAAGGGAGCAGTACTTC
v_gene: TRBV9; j_gene: TRBJ2-3; d_gene: TRBD2; len: 15; CDR3aa: CASSRGGEVTDTQYF; CDR3nt: TGTGCCAGCAGCAGGGGAGGGGAGGTAACAGATACGCAGTATTTT
v_gene: TRBV29-1; j_gene: TRBJ2-5; d_gene: TRBD2; len: 12; CDR3aa: CSATSAEETQYF; CDR3nt: TGCAGCGCGACTAGCGCAGAAGAGACCCAGTACTTC
v_gene: TRBV10-3; j_gene: TRBJ2-7; d_gene: .; len: 15; CDR3aa: CAISEPGRGSYEQYF; CDR3nt: TGTGCCATCAGTGAGCCAGGCCGAGGCTCCTACGAGCAGTACTTC
v_gene: TRBV5-1; j_gene: TRBJ2-3; d_gene: TRBD2; len: 15; CDR3aa: CASSSAGDRTDTQYF; CDR3nt: TGCGCCAGCAGCTCAGCGGGAGATCGGACAGATACGCAGTATTTT
v_gene: TRBV9; j_gene: TRBJ2-7; d_gene: TRBD1; len: 14; CDR3aa: CASSSGDSSYEQYF; CDR3nt: TGTGCCAGCAGCTCCGGGGACAGTTCCTACGAGCAGTACTTC
v_gene: TRBV28; j_gene: TRBJ1-2; d_gene: .; len: 17; CDR3aa: CASRRTLVYREDYGYTF; CDR3nt: TGTGCCAGCAGAAGGACCCTGGTTTACCGGGAGGACTATGGCTACACCTTC
v_gene: TRBV10-3; j_gene: TRBJ2-3; d_gene: .; len: 16; CDR3aa: CAISRTVGSGTDTQYF; CDR3nt: TGTGCCATCAGTAGGACTGTCGGGAGTGGTACAGATACGCAGTATTTT
v_gene: TRBV15; j_gene: TRBJ1-1; d_gene: TRBD1; len: 12; CDR3aa: CATSRATGEAFF; CDR3nt: TGTGCCACCAGCAGAGCGACAGGGGAAGCTTTCTTT